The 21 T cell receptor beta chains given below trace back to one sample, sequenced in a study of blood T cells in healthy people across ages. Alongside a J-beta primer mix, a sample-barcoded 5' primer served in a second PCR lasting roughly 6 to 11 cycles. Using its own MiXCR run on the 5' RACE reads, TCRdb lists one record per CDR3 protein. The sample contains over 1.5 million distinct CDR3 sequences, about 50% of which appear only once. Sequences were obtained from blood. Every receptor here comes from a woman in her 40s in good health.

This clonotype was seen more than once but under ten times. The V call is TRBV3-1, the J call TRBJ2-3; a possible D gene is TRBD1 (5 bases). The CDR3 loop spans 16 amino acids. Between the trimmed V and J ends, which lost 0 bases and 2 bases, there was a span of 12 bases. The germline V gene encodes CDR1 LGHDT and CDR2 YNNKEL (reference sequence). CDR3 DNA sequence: TGTGCCAGCAGCCAAGATGGAGCAGGGTTCACAGATACGCAGTATTTT. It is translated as CASSQDGAGFTDTQYF.

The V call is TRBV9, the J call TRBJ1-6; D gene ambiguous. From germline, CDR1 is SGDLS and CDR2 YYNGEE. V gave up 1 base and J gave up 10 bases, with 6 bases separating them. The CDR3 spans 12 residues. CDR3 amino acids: CASSVLGSPLHF. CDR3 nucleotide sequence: TGTGCCAGCAGCGTACTTGGGTCACCCCTCCACTTT.

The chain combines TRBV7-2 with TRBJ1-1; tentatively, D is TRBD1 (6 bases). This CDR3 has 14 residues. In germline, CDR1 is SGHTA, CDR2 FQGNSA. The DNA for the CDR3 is TGTGCAGCAGGAGGGGGGCGAGTAGGCACTGAAGCTTTCTTT. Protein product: CAAGGGRVGTEAFF.

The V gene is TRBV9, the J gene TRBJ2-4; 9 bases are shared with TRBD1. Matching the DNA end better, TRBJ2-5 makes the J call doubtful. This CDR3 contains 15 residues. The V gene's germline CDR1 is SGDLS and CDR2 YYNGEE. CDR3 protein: CASSVAPTGGETQYF. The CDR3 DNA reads TGTGCCAGCAGCGTAGCTCCGACAGGGGGTGAGACCCAGTACTTC.

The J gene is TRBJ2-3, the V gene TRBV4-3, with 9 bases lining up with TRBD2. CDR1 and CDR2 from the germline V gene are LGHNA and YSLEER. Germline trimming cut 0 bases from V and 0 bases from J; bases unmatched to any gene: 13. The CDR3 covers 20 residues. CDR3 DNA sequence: TGCGCCAGCAGCCAAGATCTCGGAGCGGGGGGACCCCTTAGCACAGATACGCAGTATTTT. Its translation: CASSQDLGAGGPLSTDTQYF.

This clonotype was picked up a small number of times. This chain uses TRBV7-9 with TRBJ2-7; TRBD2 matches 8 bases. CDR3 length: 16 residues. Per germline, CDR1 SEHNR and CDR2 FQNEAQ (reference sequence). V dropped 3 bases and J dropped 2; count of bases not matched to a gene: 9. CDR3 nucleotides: TGTGCCAGCAGCTTGAGAGTAGCGGGGCAAGCCTACGAGCAGTACTTC. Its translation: CASSLRVAGQAYEQYF. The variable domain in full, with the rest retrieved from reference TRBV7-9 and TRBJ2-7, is DTGVSQNPRHKITKRGQNVTFRCDPISEHNRLYWYRQTLGQGPEFLTYFQNEAQLEKSRLLSDRFSAERPKGSFSTLEIQRTEQGDSAMYLCASSLRVAGQAYEQYFGPGTRLTVT.

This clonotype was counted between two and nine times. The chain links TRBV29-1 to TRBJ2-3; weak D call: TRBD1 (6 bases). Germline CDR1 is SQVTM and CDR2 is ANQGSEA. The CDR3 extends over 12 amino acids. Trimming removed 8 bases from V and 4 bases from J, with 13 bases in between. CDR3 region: CSSTGSPDTQYF. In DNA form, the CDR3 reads TGCAGCTCAACAGGGAGTCCAGATACGCAGTATTTT.

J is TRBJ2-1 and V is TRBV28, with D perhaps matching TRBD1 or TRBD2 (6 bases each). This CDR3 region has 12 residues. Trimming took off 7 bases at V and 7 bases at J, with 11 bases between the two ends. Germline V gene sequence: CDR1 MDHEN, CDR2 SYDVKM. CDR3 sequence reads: CASTTGRNEQFF. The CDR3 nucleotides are TGTGCCAGCACTACAGGGAGGAATGAGCAGTTCTTC.

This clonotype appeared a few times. CDR3 loop: CATSRGTYEQYF. The CDR3 DNA reads TGTGCCACCAGCAGAGGTACCTACGAGCAGTACTTC. This chain uses TRBV15 with TRBJ2-7; the D is unclear. Trimming removed 1 base at V and 2 bases at J, with 3 bases between. The CDR3 loop spans 12 amino acids. Germline assignment: CDR1 LNHNV and CDR2 YYDKDF (reference sequence).

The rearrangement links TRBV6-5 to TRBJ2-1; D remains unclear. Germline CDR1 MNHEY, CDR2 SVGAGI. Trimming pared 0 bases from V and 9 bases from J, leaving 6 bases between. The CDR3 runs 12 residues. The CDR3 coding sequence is TGTGCCAGCAGTTACTCGCCCCTTGAGCAGTTCTTC. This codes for CASSYSPLEQFF.

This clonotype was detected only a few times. This CDR3 reads CASSERGRADGYTF. DNA for the CDR3: TGTGCCAGCAGTGAACGGGGGAGGGCCGACGGCTACACCTTC. The chain carries TRBV6-1 and TRBJ1-2, with a weak D call TRBD1 (5 bases). CDR3 size: 14 residues. The germline V gene encodes CDR1 MNHNS and CDR2 SASEGT. Deletions cut 2 bases from V and 8 bases from J, with 15 bases between.

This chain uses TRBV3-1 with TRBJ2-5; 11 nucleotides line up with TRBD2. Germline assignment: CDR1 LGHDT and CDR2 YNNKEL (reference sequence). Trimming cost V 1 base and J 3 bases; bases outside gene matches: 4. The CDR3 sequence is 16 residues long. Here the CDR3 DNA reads TGTGCCAGCAGCCAAGGTTCGACTAGCGGGAAAGAGACCCAGTACTTC. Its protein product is CASSQGSTSGKETQYF.

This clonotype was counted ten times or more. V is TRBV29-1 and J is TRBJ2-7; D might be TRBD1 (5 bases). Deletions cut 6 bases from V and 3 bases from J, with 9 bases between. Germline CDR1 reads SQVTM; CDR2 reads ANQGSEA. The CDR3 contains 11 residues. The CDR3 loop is CSVTDSYEQYF. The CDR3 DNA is TGCAGCGTCACAGACAGCTACGAGCAGTACTTC.

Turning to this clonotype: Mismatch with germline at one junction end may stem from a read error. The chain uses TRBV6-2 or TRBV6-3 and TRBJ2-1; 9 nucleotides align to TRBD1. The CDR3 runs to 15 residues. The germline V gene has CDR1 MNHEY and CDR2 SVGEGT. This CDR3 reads CAGSRPGQGVNEQFF. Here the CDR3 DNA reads TGTGCCGGCAGCCGACCGGGACAGGGCGTGAATGAGCAGTTCTTC.

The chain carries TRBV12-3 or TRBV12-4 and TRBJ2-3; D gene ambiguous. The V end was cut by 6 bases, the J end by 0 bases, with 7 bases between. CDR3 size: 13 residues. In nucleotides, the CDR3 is TGTGCCAGCAGAGCTTCCAGCACAGATACGCAGTATTTT. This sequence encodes CASRASSTDTQYF.

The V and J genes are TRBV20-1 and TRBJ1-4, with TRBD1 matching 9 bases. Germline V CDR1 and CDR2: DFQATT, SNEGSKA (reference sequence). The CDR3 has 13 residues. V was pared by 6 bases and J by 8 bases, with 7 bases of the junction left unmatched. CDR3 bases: TGCAGTGCACCCGGGACAGGGCTAGAAAAACTGTTTTTT. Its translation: CSAPGTGLEKLFF.

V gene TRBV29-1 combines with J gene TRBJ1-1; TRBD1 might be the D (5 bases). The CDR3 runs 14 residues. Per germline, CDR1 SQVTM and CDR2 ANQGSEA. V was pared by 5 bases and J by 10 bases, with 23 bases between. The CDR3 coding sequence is TGCAGCGTTACGGGGGGTAGGGGAACACTGACAGCTTTCTTT. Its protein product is CSVTGGRGTLTAFF.

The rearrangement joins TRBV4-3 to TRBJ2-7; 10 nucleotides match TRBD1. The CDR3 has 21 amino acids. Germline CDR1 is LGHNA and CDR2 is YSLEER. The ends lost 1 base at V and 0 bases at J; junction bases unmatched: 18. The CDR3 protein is CASSQVAPGQGSHIRSYEQYF. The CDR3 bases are TGCGCCAGCAGCCAAGTTGCCCCGGGACAGGGGTCACATATACGCTCCTACGAGCAGTACTTC.

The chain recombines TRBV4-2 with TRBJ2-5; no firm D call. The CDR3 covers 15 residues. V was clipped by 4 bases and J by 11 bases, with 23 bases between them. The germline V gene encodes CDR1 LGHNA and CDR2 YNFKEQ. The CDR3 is CASSPYLDRYNEQYF. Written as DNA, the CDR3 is TGTGCCAGCAGCCCGTACTTAGATCGGTACAATGAGCAGTACTTC.

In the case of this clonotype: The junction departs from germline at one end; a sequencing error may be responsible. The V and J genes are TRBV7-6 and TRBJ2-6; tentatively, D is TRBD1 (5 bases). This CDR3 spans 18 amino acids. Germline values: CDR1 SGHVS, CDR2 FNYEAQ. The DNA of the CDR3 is TGTGCCAGCAGCTTAGGCCAGGGCTCAAACTCTGGGGCCGACGTCCTGACTTTC. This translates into CASSLGQGSNSGADVLTF.

DNA for the CDR3: TGTGCCACCAGGACAGCCAATGAAAAACTGTTTTTT. This sequence encodes CATRTANEKLFF. The chain joins TRBV15 to TRBJ1-4; tentatively, D is TRBD1 (5 bases). With 6 bases removed from V and 5 bases from J, the gap between germline ends came to 7 bases. CDR3 length: 12 residues. Germline CDR1 reads LNHNV; CDR2 reads YYDKDF (reference sequence).